The T cell receptor (beta chain) described here comes from a study of OX40 agonist ivuxolimab in advanced cancers. Broadly, across the study: The costimulatory receptor OX40 (CD134) was targeted by ivuxolimab, a fully human IgG2 agonistic monoclonal antibody. Intravenous ivuxolimab was administered to patients every 2 weeks at six dose levels: 0.01, 0.1, 0.3, 1.5, 3 and 10 mg/kg. Of the roughly 54 patients in dose escalation, some 20 had hepatocellular carcinoma, some 15 had melanoma, 9 had renal cell carcinoma and 9 had head and neck cancer. The purpose of peripheral TCRbeta sequencing was to test whether ivuxolimab changed TCR sequence diversity and led to clonal T-cell expansion. The paper describes the monotherapy dose-escalation part (N of about 47 patients) of the phase I trial of ivuxolimab. Three dose-escalation patients achieved partial responses, one with hepatocellular carcinoma and two with cutaneous melanoma. In the dose-escalation cohort, more than 75% of patients were male, and the mean age was around 60 years, with a range of roughly 23 to 85. Patients were allowed to have had prior anti-PD-1, anti-PD-L1 or anti-CTLA-4 therapy, and roughly 40% of the dose-escalation patients had been treated with checkpoint inhibitors. What the authors observed across the whole study: Low levels of normalized T-cell clonal expansion were also seen in some patients who did not respond. In the 0.1-3.0 mg/kg groups, partial responders were among the patients with the lowest normalized peripheral clonal expansion, particularly in CD8+ T cells. Which antigens the clonally expanded peripheral T cells were specific for was not determined. After ivuxolimab, more expanded clones were found on average in CD8+ T cells than in CD4+ T cells. At doses of 0.1 to 3.0 mg/kg, clonal expansion of both CD4+ and CD8+ T cells in blood was seen between baseline and week 6.

V drops 4 bases and J drops 1 base, leaving 20 bases in between. The CDR3, from cysteine to phenylalanine, totals 18 residues. Of the read, only the CDR3 DNA is kept; its 54 bases are in frame from base 1. CDR1 and CDR2, looked up from the germline V gene, are SGHRS and YFSETQ. Genomic DNA was extracted from sorted cells for sequencing of the TCRbeta CDR3 region. The immunoSEQ Assay was used for sequencing of TCRbeta CDR3 regions. Entries here come from immuneACCESS through TCRdb and include only in-frame sequences with V and J called. Some clones fail to appear in such tables; in the studies checked, an unresolved V gene covers under half of the shortfall, and the cause of the remainder is unknown. This sample lists around 44,000 clones; approximately 87% were detected once. Roughly a third of the sample is held by the ten biggest clonotypes. In its sample, this clone was seen a few times. Its antigen specificity is not known. Within one base of it there is no much larger clone, and no base qualities were kept.

Patients with a history of autoimmune disease or receiving systemic immunosuppression were excluded from the trial. Peripheral blood for TCR sequencing was collected from all dose cohorts at baseline, on cycle 4 day 1, and on cycle 7 day 1. Samples came from an open-label, multicenter, first-in-human phase I dose-escalation trial of ivuxolimab. Adults with locally advanced or metastatic melanoma, renal cell carcinoma, hepatocellular carcinoma or head and neck squamous cell carcinoma were enrolled in the trial. Before TCR sequencing, CD4+ T cells and CD8+ T cells were sorted from peripheral blood as separate populations.

Rearrangement joined TRBV5-1 to TRBJ1-4; the D segment could be TRBD1, given 5 matching bases. Sample: CD4+ or CD8+ T cells sorted from blood, taken in a trial of the OX40 agonist ivuxolimab. The TCR was taken from an adult with an advanced solid tumor such as melanoma, head and neck, liver or kidney cancer. The nucleotide sequence reads TGCGCCAGCAGCCTTGACCGGGACGTAATTTTAACTAATGAAAAACTGTTTTTT. This is translated as CASSLDRDVILTNEKLFF.